The text below deals with one T cell receptor (beta chain). Its specificity is unknown. CDR1 is MNHEY, CDR2 SVGAGI, per germline. CDR3 length: 14 amino acids. V lost 5 bases and J 6 bases, leaving 13 bases between the germline ends. This sample stems from a study of T cells in Graves' hyperthyroidism and ophthalmopathy. Findings and caveats of the study: Researchers found most expanded thyroid clonotypes above 0.001 in blood as well. Ophthalmopathy and stable hyperthyroidism were separated by a 13 V-J model.

A Clinical Activity Score of at least 3, a NOSPECS grade of at least 4 and a duration under 3 months were recorded in the ophthalmopathy patients. For the diagnoses, clinical symptoms, serum thyroxine and TRAb, thyroid ultrasound and orbital computed tomography were used. RNA transcripts served as the template for amplifying TCR beta CDR3 regions. During a first-round RT-PCR of the TCR CDR3, the HTBI primer set was used. Each CDR3 protein gets one entry after TCRdb re-called the multiplex PCR reads with MiXCR. This sample has 400,000 to 450,000 distinct CDR3 sequences; about 15% occur once, and the top ten carry roughly an eighth.

This TCR came from a man between 18 and 29 years old with Graves' ophthalmopathy. The sample comprised blood. The chain is built from TRBV6-5 and TRBJ1-4, with a possible D match to TRBD1 (6 bases). For the CDR3, the DNA is TGTGCCAGCAGTCTATCGGGGGCCGATGAAAAACTGTTTTTT. This codes for CASSLSGADEKLFF.